This entry features one TCR beta chain sequence. The target of this receptor is not known. Base qualities are not provided; no much larger clone lies one nucleotide away. In the ophthalmopathy patients, disease was moderately to severely active, with a Clinical Activity Score of 3 or more, a NOSPECS grade of 4 or more, and a duration of less than 3 months. Any patient with an uncontrolled infection, another autoimmune disease, pregnancy or lactation was excluded. Clinical symptoms, serum thyroxine and TRAb, thyroid ultrasound, and orbital computed tomography formed the basis for the diagnoses. PBMCs were separated from 8 to 10 ml of fresh peripheral blood using Ficoll-Paque density gradient centrifugation. Trizol reagent was used to extract total RNA, and RNA quality was then checked on an Agilent 2100 Bioanalyzer. The sample originates from a study of T cells in Graves' hyperthyroidism and ophthalmopathy (dated by TCRdb to about 2019). As for the study more broadly: Peripheral blood was collected at initial diagnosis, before any treatment. TCR V-J signatures able to tell the groups apart were searched for in a discovery cohort of around 95 patients, of whom 43 had Graves' ophthalmopathy and around 57 had stable Graves' hyperthyroidism. Prospective prediction of ophthalmopathy was tested in an independent validation cohort of fewer than 20 hyperthyroidism patients and 17 patients who later progressed to ophthalmopathy. For training and testing, the 100 or so patients in the discovery cohort were randomly divided in a 7:3 ratio. In more than 5 Graves' hyperthyroidism patients, the study also compared T-cell repertoires from thyroid tissue with T-cell repertoires from blood. After sampling, hyperthyroidism patients received methimazole starting at 30 mg daily, and ophthalmopathy patients received high-dose intravenous methylprednisolone. According to the paper, TCR Vbeta CDR3 sequencing was carried out on over 130 peripheral blood samples, which came from about 45 ophthalmopathy, 70 to 80 hyperthyroidism and roughly 17 progressor patients. Results the study describes overall, beyond this receptor: Ophthalmopathy was separated from stable hyperthyroidism by a 13 V-J signature model, with approximately 90% sensitivity and roughly 84% specificity obtained in cross-validation and 80%/75% obtained in testing. During validation, the model predicted progression to ophthalmopathy a median of about 6.3 months ahead of onset, with just under 71% sensitivity and 72.22% specificity. No statistical method was used to fix the sample size in advance, and group allocation was not hidden from the investigators. Most expanded thyroid clonotypes (frequency above 0.001) were also found in blood, which suggests that blood repertoires may mirror thyroid immune responses.

CDR1 and CDR2, looked up from the germline V gene, are MDHEN and SYDVKM. The CDR3 numbers 17 residues from cysteine through phenylalanine. The retained sequence is limited to the CDR3, 51 bases, with the frame set at the first base. Deletion took 3 bases off V and 1 base off J, with a span of 16 bases between the germline ends. Amplification of TCR beta CDR3 regions was carried out from RNA transcripts. A first-round RT-PCR of the TCR CDR3 used the HTBI primer set with the Qiagen OneStep RT-PCR kit. A second multiplex PCR round built the libraries, followed by size selection and purification. The libraries were sequenced on an Illumina HiSeq2000 using paired-end 100 bp reads. Per the source publication's procedure: SOAPnuke was used to process the raw data, throwing out any read that contained adapters or uncalled bases, had a mean Phred below 15, or lacked an exact constant-primer or identifier match. High-quality paired reads were merged with COPE v1.2.5, and unique nucleotide sequences were defined as clonotypes. MiTCR v1.1 was used to align the clonotypes against IMGT TRBV, TRBD and TRBJ reference segments. The analysis was restricted to V-J combinations with a frequency above 0.0001, which together covered 99% to 99.2% of the repertoires. A TCS score was defined as the ratio between F50 (clonal expansion) and ExV (chaos), using BLOSUM62-based TCRdist between CDR3 peptides within each V-J. Welch's t-statistics and random forest reduced around 550 V-J features to 13, which were used in a naive Bayes classifier (R e1071). The similarity between thyroid and blood repertoires was quantified using the Morisita-Horn index. TCRdb reanalyzed the raw reads on its own, using fastp at Q25 for trimming and MiXCR for clone calling, and kept in-frame beta chains. One record per CDR3 amino acid sequence lists the most common genes and DNA. The V and J calls were not made by the authors but by TCRdb's processing. The sample has hundreds of thousands of distinct CDR3 sequences on record, roughly 15% of them singletons. In total, the top ten clones hold around 4% of the sample.

The sample consisted of blood. Recombination connected TRBV28 to TRBJ1-5; TRBD1 is perhaps the D gene, given 6 matching bases. This sequence was found in a middle-aged woman with Graves' ophthalmopathy. The CDR3 here reads CASSFVRGRGSNQPQHF. The bases are TGTGCCAGCAGTTTTGTTAGGGGAAGGGGGAGCAATCAGCCCCAGCATTTT.